The rows below give T cell receptor beta chains drawn from one sample of a study of blood T cells in healthy people across ages. TCRdb fed the 5' RACE reads into MiXCR, producing one record per CDR3 protein. In the table there are roughly 680,000 distinct CDR3 sequences, 40% to 65% of which are singletons. Sequencing used blood. These receptor sequences come from a woman of 80 years or more in good health. Each CDR3 is given with its conserved first and last residue. D genes are given only for firm matches. The listing skips clone size in some rows; elsewhere it reads once, few, many or a size class.

J: TRBJ2-7
size: .
D: TRBD1
V: TRBV5-1
DNA: TGCACCAGCAGCTTGGGGGACAGCTACGAGCAGTACTTC
CDR3: CTSSLGDSYEQYF

J: TRBJ1-4
size: .
D: TRBD1
V: TRBV29-1
DNA: TGCAGCGTGCAGGGGGCGGATGAAAAACTGTTTTTT
CDR3: CSVQGADEKLFF

J: TRBJ2-1
size: many
D: .
V: TRBV5-4
DNA: TGTGCCAGCAGCTTGGATGACAATGAGCAGTTCTTC
CDR3: CASSLDDNEQFF

J: TRBJ2-5
size: .
D: .
V: TRBV5-1
DNA: TGCGCCAGCAGCTTGGGGGTATCTCAGGGTGAGCAGTACTTC
CDR3: CASSLGVSQGEQYF

J: TRBJ2-4
size: .
D: .
V: TRBV20-1
DNA: TGCAGTGCTAGAGATATAGGTTCTAGGGCCAAAAACATTCAGTACTTC
CDR3: CSARDIGSRAKNIQYF

J: TRBJ1-1
size: few
D: TRBD1
V: TRBV29-1
DNA: TGCAGCGCCACCGCAGGGGGCACTGAAGCTTTCTTT
CDR3: CSATAGGTEAFF

J: TRBJ2-7
size: .
D: TRBD2
V: TRBV29-1
DNA: TGCAGCGTTGAGGGAACGGGAGGGGAATCCTACGAGCAGTACTTC
CDR3: CSVEGTGGESYEQYF

J: TRBJ2-5
size: .
D: TRBD2
V: TRBV5-1
DNA: TGCGCCAGCCAACTAGCGGGGTTCCCCCAAGAGACCCAGTACTTC
CDR3: CASQLAGFPQETQYF

J: TRBJ1-6
size: .
D: .
V: TRBV3-1
DNA: TGTGCCAGCAGCCACGGCTTGAGCTCCTATAATTCACCCCTCCACTTT
CDR3: CASSHGLSSYNSPLHF

J: TRBJ1-2
size: many
D: TRBD1
V: TRBV7-2
DNA: TGTGCCAGCCGGATGATTACAGGGGGCAACTATGGCTACACCTTC
CDR3: CASRMITGGNYGYTF

J: TRBJ2-1
size: once
D: TRBD2
V: TRBV20-1
DNA: TGCAGTGCTAGGCAACTAGCGGGGCTTGAGCAGTTCTTC
CDR3: CSARQLAGLEQFF

J: TRBJ2-7
size: .
D: .
V: TRBV11-2
DNA: TGTGCCAGCAGCTTAGATGGGGGAAACGAGCAGTACTTC
CDR3: CASSLDGGNEQYF

J: TRBJ2-3
size: .
D: .
V: TRBV20-1
DNA: TGCAGTGCTAGGGGCCGGGCCAACACAGATACGCAGTATTTT
CDR3: CSARGRANTDTQYF

J: TRBJ2-4
size: many
D: .
V: TRBV20-1
DNA: TGCAGTGCTAGAGAGGCCGCTCTAGCCAAAAACATTCAGTACTTC
CDR3: CSAREAALAKNIQYF

J: TRBJ2-3
size: .
D: .
V: TRBV20-1
DNA: TGCAGTGCTAGAGATCTTTGGGGGGAGGAAGCTAGCACAGATACGCAGTATTTT
CDR3: CSARDLWGEEASTDTQYF

J: TRBJ1-5
size: many
D: TRBD1
V: TRBV4-1
DNA: TGCGCCAGCAGCCAAGACGCGGACAGGGGGCAATATCAGCCCCAGCATTTT
CDR3: CASSQDADRGQYQPQHF

J: TRBJ2-3
size: .
D: .
V: TRBV5-1
DNA: TGCGCCAGCAGCCCCGGGGAAGCTAGCACAGATACGCAGTATTTT
CDR3: CASSPGEASTDTQYF

J: TRBJ2-5
size: .
D: TRBD2
V: TRBV29-1
DNA: TGCAGCGGTACCGGACTAGCGGGAGAAGAGACCCAGTACTTC
CDR3: CSGTGLAGEETQYF

J: TRBJ2-1
size: many
D: .
V: TRBV20-1
DNA: TGCAGTGCTAGAAAAGGCCTCTACAATGAGCAGTTCTTC
CDR3: CSARKGLYNEQFF

J: TRBJ1-1
size: .
D: .
V: TRBV20-1
DNA: TGCAGTGCTAGAGATCCAGAAAGGACTGAAGCTTTCTTT
CDR3: CSARDPERTEAFF

J: TRBJ2-1
size: .
D: TRBD2
V: TRBV4-2
DNA: TGTGCCGGCAGCCAAGGGATCGGGAGGCCTAATTACAATGAGCAGTTCTTC
CDR3: CAGSQGIGRPNYNEQFF

J: TRBJ2-2
size: .
D: .
V: TRBV20-1
DNA: TGCAGTGCTAGAGACTTTAGGAAGGGGAACACCGGGGAGCTGTTTTTT
CDR3: CSARDFRKGNTGELFF

J: TRBJ2-3
size: .
D: .
V: TRBV27
DNA: TGTGCCAGCAGTTTAGTCAGGGGTCGCACAGATACGCAGTATTTT
CDR3: CASSLVRGRTDTQYF

J: TRBJ1-4
size: .
D: .
V: TRBV12-3/TRBV12-4
DNA: TGTGCCAGCAGTGCGGGGAGGCGGGAAAAACTGTTTTTT
CDR3: CASSAGRREKLFF